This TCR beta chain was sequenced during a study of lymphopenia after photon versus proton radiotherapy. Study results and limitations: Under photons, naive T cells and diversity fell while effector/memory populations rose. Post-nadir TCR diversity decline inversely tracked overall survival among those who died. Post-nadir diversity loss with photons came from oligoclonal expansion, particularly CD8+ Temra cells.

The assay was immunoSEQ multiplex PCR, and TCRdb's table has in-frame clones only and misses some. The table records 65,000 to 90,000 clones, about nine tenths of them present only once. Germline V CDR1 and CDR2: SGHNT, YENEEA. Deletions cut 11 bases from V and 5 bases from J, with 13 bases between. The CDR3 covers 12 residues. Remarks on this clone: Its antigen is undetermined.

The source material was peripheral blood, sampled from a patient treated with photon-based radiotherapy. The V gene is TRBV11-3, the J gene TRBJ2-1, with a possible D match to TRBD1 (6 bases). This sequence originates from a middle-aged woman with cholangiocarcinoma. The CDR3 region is CACGRGNNEQFF. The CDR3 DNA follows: TGTGCCTGCGGCAGGGGTAACAATGAGCAGTTCTTC.